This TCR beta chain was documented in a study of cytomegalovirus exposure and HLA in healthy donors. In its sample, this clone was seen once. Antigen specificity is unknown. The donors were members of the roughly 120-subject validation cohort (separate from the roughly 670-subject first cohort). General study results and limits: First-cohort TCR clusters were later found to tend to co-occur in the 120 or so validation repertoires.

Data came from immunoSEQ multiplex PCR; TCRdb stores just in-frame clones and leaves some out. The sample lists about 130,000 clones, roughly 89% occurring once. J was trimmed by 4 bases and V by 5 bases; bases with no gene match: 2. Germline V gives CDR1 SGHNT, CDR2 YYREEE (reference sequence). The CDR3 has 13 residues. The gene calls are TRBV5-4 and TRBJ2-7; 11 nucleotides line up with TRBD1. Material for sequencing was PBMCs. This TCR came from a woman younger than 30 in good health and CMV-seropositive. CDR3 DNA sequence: TGTGCCAGCAGTGGGGACAGGGGGTACGAGCAGTACTTC. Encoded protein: CASSGDRGYEQYF.